A selection of T cell receptor beta chains follows, all from one sample in a study of tumor-infiltrating lymphocytes in localized non-small cell lung cancer. Assay used: immunoSEQ multiplex PCR; TCRdb lists only in-frame clones, some missing. The table has about 15,000 clones, roughly four fifths seen once. Sequencing was performed on lung tumor tissue. These receptors were obtained from a human donor with non-small cell lung cancer. The CDR3 runs from the conserved cysteine through the conserved F or W. A D gene is named only where the DNA matches it firmly. Rows may omit the clone size; those that give it use once, few, many or a size class.

J: TRBJ2-7
D: TRBD2
V: TRBV27
size: .
CDR3: CASSRGWLAGAKQYF
DNA: TGTGCCTCAAGCAGGGGGTGGCTAGCGGGAGCTAAGCAGTACTTC

J: TRBJ1-1
D: .
V: TRBV19
size: once
CDR3: CASSRPRRVTEAFF
DNA: TGTGCCAGTAGCAGACCGAGACGGGTCACTGAAGCTTTCTTT

J: TRBJ1-3
D: .
V: TRBV7-9
size: medium-sized
CDR3: CASSSRQVPGNTIYF
DNA: TGTGCCAGCAGCTCCCGACAGGTCCCTGGAAACACCATATATTTT

J: TRBJ1-5
D: .
V: TRBV27
size: .
CDR3: CASSKDGRGYSNQPQHF
DNA: TGTGCCAGCAGTAAGGACGGGAGGGGGTATAGCAATCAGCCCCAGCATTTT

J: TRBJ1-3
D: .
V: TRBV6-5
size: .
CDR3: CASSYSSVDGNTIYF
DNA: TGTGCCAGCAGTTACTCGTCGGTGGATGGAAACACCATATATTTT

J: TRBJ1-2
D: .
V: TRBV7-2
size: .
CDR3: CASSLARGRYGYTF
DNA: TGTGCCAGCAGCTTAGCGAGGGGCAGGTATGGCTACACCTTC

J: TRBJ1-1
D: .
V: TRBV6-6
size: .
CDR3: CASSYEDGAFF
DNA: TGTGCCAGCAGTTACGAGGACGGAGCTTTCTTT

J: TRBJ2-5
D: .
V: TRBV6-5
size: .
CDR3: CASSPSASRKETQYF
DNA: TGTGCCAGCAGTCCCTCAGCTAGCAGGAAAGAGACCCAGTACTTC

J: TRBJ1-2
D: TRBD1
V: TRBV30
size: .
CDR3: CAWSPTIGGEGYGYTF
DNA: TGTGCCTGGAGTCCCACAATAGGGGGCGAAGGCTATGGCTACACCTTC

J: TRBJ2-3
D: .
V: TRBV5-1
size: .
CDR3: CASSLLASTDTQYF
DNA: TGCGCCAGCAGCTTGTTGGCCAGCACAGATACGCAGTATTTT

J: TRBJ1-2
D: .
V: TRBV7-2
size: .
CDR3: CASSLVWEDYGYTF
DNA: TGTGCCAGCAGCTTAGTTTGGGAGGACTATGGCTACACCTTC

J: TRBJ1-1
D: .
V: TRBV5-1
size: .
CDR3: CASSEQISGSEAFF
DNA: TGCGCCAGCAGCGAACAAATATCGGGTTCTGAAGCTTTCTTT

J: TRBJ2-2
D: .
V: TRBV10-3
size: .
CDR3: CAISDRNTGELFF
DNA: TGTGCCATCTCGGACCGCAACACCGGGGAGCTGTTTTTT

J: TRBJ1-3
D: .
V: TRBV5-6
size: .
CDR3: CAAGGWAGNTIYF
DNA: TGTGCCGCTGGCGGGTGGGCTGGAAACACCATATATTTT

J: TRBJ1-5
D: .
V: TRBV2
size: .
CDR3: CASSQSWVGNQPQHF
DNA: TGTGCCAGCAGTCAAAGTTGGGTCGGCAATCAGCCCCAGCATTTT

J: TRBJ2-3
D: TRBD2
V: TRBV7-9
size: .
CDR3: CASGLAGITDTQYF
DNA: TGTGCCAGCGGGCTAGCGGGAATCACAGATACGCAGTATTTT

J: TRBJ1-1
D: .
V: TRBV27
size: .
CDR3: CASRSSYGGAGAFF
DNA: TGTGCCAGCAGATCATCCTACGGGGGCGCAGGAGCTTTCTTT

J: TRBJ1-1
D: .
V: TRBV5-5
size: .
CDR3: CASSLRGNPEAFF
DNA: TGTGCCAGCAGCTTGAGGGGTAACCCTGAAGCTTTCTTT

J: TRBJ2-1
D: .
V: TRBV7-9
size: .
CDR3: CASEQDLNEQFF
DNA: TGTGCCAGTGAGCAGGATCTCAATGAGCAGTTCTTC

J: TRBJ2-3
D: TRBD2
V: TRBV7-9
size: .
CDR3: CASSSGTSGRETQYF
DNA: TGTGCCAGCAGCTCCGGGACTAGCGGGAGGGAAACGCAGTATTTT

J: TRBJ2-3
D: .
V: TRBV11-2
size: .
CDR3: CASSFPGAPTDTQYF
DNA: TGTGCCAGCAGCTTTCCAGGGGCCCCCACAGATACGCAGTATTTT

J: TRBJ2-5
D: .
V: TRBV5-1
size: .
CDR3: CASSLAGTGGETQYF
DNA: TGCGCCAGCAGCTTGGCAGGGACCGGGGGAGAGACCCAGTACTTC

J: TRBJ2-3
D: TRBD1
V: TRBV29-1
size: .
CDR3: CSEGQGAGDTQYF
DNA: TGCAGCGAGGGACAGGGGGCAGGGGATACGCAGTATTTT

J: TRBJ2-1
D: .
V: TRBV4-1
size: .
CDR3: CASSRVGGRYNEQFF
DNA: TGCGCCAGCAGCCGTGTTGGGGGCCGCTACAATGAGCAGTTCTTC

J: TRBJ1-4
D: .
V: TRBV7-8
size: .
CDR3: CASSSQATNEKLFF
DNA: TGTGCCAGCAGCTCGCAGGCAACTAATGAAAAACTGTTTTTT

J: TRBJ1-2
D: TRBD1
V: TRBV5-1
size: .
CDR3: CASSLQGDGYTF
DNA: TGCGCCAGCAGCTTGCAGGGGGATGGCTACACCTTC

J: TRBJ1-5
D: .
V: TRBV5-6
size: .
CDR3: CASSLAGNQPQHF
DNA: TGTGCCAGCAGCCTGGCGGGCAATCAGCCCCAGCATTTT

J: TRBJ1-4
D: .
V: TRBV15
size: .
CDR3: CATRRQAMANEKLFF
DNA: TGTGCCACCAGGAGACAGGCTATGGCTAATGAAAAACTGTTTTTT

J: TRBJ1-1
D: .
V: TRBV7-9
size: .
CDR3: CALTGKWTEAFF
DNA: TGTGCCTTAACAGGGAAGTGGACTGAAGCTTTCTTT

J: TRBJ2-7
D: TRBD1
V: TRBV11-2
size: .
CDR3: CASSLSPTGSEQYF
DNA: TGTGCCAGCAGCTTAAGCCCGACAGGGAGTGAGCAGTACTTC

J: TRBJ1-1
D: TRBD1
V: TRBV18
size: .
CDR3: CASSFGQEVRNTEAFF
DNA: TGTGCCAGCTCATTCGGACAGGAAGTGAGGAACACTGAAGCTTTCTTT

J: TRBJ1-6
D: .
V: TRBV7-3
size: few
CDR3: CASSESARSPLHF
DNA: TGTGCCAGCAGCGAATCTGCGCGTTCACCCCTCCACTTT

J: TRBJ2-7
D: TRBD2
V: TRBV2
size: .
CDR3: CATNSGSLAYEQYF
DNA: TGTGCCACCAATAGCGGGAGTCTCGCATACGAGCAGTACTTC

J: TRBJ2-7
D: .
V: TRBV5-1
size: few
CDR3: CASSLEGNEQYF
DNA: TGCGCCAGCAGCTTGGAGGGAAACGAGCAGTACTTC

J: TRBJ1-2
D: .
V: TRBV5-4
size: .
CDR3: CASSSPYREPNYGYTF
DNA: TGTGCCAGCAGCTCACCCTACAGGGAGCCTAACTATGGCTACACCTTC

J: TRBJ1-5
D: .
V: TRBV7-9
size: .
CDR3: CASSLDPGQPQHF
DNA: TGTGCCAGCAGCTTAGATCCTGGTCAGCCCCAGCATTTT

J: TRBJ2-3
D: .
V: TRBV14
size: .
CDR3: CASSRRIGFTDTQYF
DNA: TGTGCCAGCAGCCGCCGAATAGGGTTTACAGATACGCAGTATTTT

J: TRBJ2-7
D: .
V: TRBV28
size: .
CDR3: CASSPLGTGKSYEQYF
DNA: TGTGCCAGCAGTCCTCTCGGGACGGGGAAATCCTACGAGCAGTACTTC

J: TRBJ1-1
D: .
V: TRBV30
size: .
CDR3: CAYDLGRVWGEAFF
DNA: TGTGCCTACGATTTAGGGAGGGTATGGGGTGAAGCTTTCTTT

J: TRBJ2-5
D: .
V: TRBV5-6
size: .
CDR3: CASSLQGRQTQYF
DNA: TGTGCCAGCAGCTTACAGGGAAGGCAGACCCAGTACTTC

J: TRBJ1-2
D: .
V: TRBV19
size: medium-sized
CDR3: CASNTGGGYGYTF
DNA: TGTGCCAGTAACACAGGAGGGGGCTATGGCTACACCTTC

J: TRBJ1-1
D: .
V: TRBV28
size: .
CDR3: CASTPPSGSGGTEAFF
DNA: TGTGCCAGCACTCCCCCTTCTGGGTCGGGGGGAACTGAAGCTTTCTTT

J: TRBJ1-2
D: .
V: TRBV28
size: .
CDR3: CASRGGVYTF
DNA: TGTGCCAGCAGAGGGGGGGTCTACACCTTC

J: TRBJ2-2
D: .
V: TRBV6-4
size: .
CDR3: CASSVEGGTGELFF
DNA: TGTGCCAGCAGTGTTGAGGGCGGCACCGGGGAGCTGTTTTTT

J: TRBJ2-1
D: .
V: TRBV5-1
size: .
CDR3: CASSLYGDYNEQFF
DNA: TGCGCCAGCAGCTTGTATGGGGACTACAATGAGCAGTTCTTC

J: TRBJ2-3
D: .
V: TRBV6-1
size: .
CDR3: CASSRQLLTDTQYF
DNA: TGTGCCAGCAGTAGACAGCTTCTCACAGATACGCAGTATTTT